The 8 T cell receptor beta chains listed next were all sequenced from one sample in a study of T-cell memory formation after mild COVID-19. MiXCR was run by TCRdb on the 5' RACE reads, yielding one entry per CDR3 protein. The repertoire includes over 500,000 distinct CDR3 sequences, roughly 17% of them detected once, and roughly 8.2% sits in the top ten. Sequencing was performed on PBMCs or a T cell subset sorted from them (not recorded which). The receptors derive from an adult woman who had mild COVID-19 (a few samples of this study predate the infection). Cell type and time point are not known.

This clonotype turned up a few times. The chain employs TRBV6-2 or TRBV6-3 and TRBJ2-1, with D possibly being TRBD2 (5 bases). The germline V gene has CDR1 MNHEY and CDR2 SVGEGT. The germline V and J ends were trimmed by 4 bases and 8 bases, with 12 bases remaining between them. The CDR3 runs 13 residues. CDR3 bases: TGTGCCAGCAGTTGGGCGGGCCTCTATGAGCAGTTCTTC. This codes for CASSWAGLYEQFF.

This clonotype appeared many times. This chain uses TRBV5-1 with TRBJ2-3, with D uncertain. Germline CDR1 and CDR2: SGHRS and YFSETQ. V shed 0 bases and J shed 6 bases, with 11 bases lying between them. CDR3 length equals 14 residues. The chain's CDR3 is CASSLVGYSDTQYF. CDR3 in DNA: TGCGCCAGCAGCTTGGTGGGGTATTCGGATACGCAGTATTTT. Full variable domain (remainder filled in from reference TRBV5-1 and TRBJ2-3): KAGVTQTPRYLIKTRGQQVTLSCSPISGHRSVSWYQQTPGQGLQFLFEYFSETQRNKGNFPGRFSGRQFSNSRSEMNVSTLELGDSALYLCASSLVGYSDTQYFGPGTRLTVL.

The table lists this clonotype with many counts. This chain connects TRBV5-6 to TRBJ1-2; no clear D gene. The length of the CDR3 is 15 residues. Trimming shortened V by 0 bases and J by 0 bases, and 9 bases separated the two germline ends. The germline V gene encodes CDR1 SGHDT and CDR2 YYEEEE. The CDR3 nucleotides read TGTGCCAGCAGCTTGGTAGGAGGCGCTAACTATGGCTACACCTTC. This sequence encodes CASSLVGGANYGYTF.

The gene calls are TRBV7-9 and TRBJ2-7; TRBD2 matches at 9 bases. The CDR3 is made up of 17 amino acids. Looked up from germline, CDR1 is SEHNR and CDR2 is FQNEAQ (reference sequence). The ends lost 5 bases at V and 2 bases at J; junction bases unmatched: 13. CDR3 bases: TGTGCCAGCAGCCCCGAACTAGCTAGCGGGACCCCCTACGAGCAGTACTTC. Its protein is CASSPELASGTPYEQYF.

This clonotype was found many times. V is TRBV20-1 and J is TRBJ1-1; no clear D. There are 12 residues in the CDR3. Germline lookup yields CDR1 DFQATT and CDR2 SNEGSKA (reference sequence). V was clipped by 1 base and J by 1 base, with 4 bases between them. In nucleotides, the CDR3 is TGCAGTGCTAGAGCCCAGAACACTGAAGCTTTCTTT. Amino acids: CSARAQNTEAFF.

There are a few counts of this clonotype. The chain couples TRBV15 to TRBJ2-7; 12 bases are shared with TRBD1. Germline V CDR1 and CDR2: LNHNV, YYDKDF (reference sequence). J was trimmed by 5 bases and V by 2 bases; bases with no gene match: 10. The CDR3 is 17 residues long. The CDR3 nucleotides are TGTGCCACCAGCAGACGCCAGGGACAGGGGGCGGGCAACGAGCAGTACTTC. Translating it yields CATSRRQGQGAGNEQYF.

This clonotype occurred a few times. V is TRBV20-1 and J is TRBJ2-1; 9 bases align to TRBD2. V dropped 3 bases and J dropped 1; count of bases not matched to a gene: 4. Germline V gives CDR1 DFQATT, CDR2 SNEGSKA (reference sequence). There are 15 residues in the CDR3. CDR3 DNA: TGCAGTGCTAGCCTCAGCGGGAGGTCCTACAATGAGCAGTTCTTC. This sequence encodes CSASLSGRSYNEQFF.

A few counts support this clonotype. The chain carries TRBV3-1 and TRBJ2-7; 11 nucleotides match TRBD2. The CDR3 is 14 residues long. Germline-derived CDR1 and CDR2 are LGHDT and YNNKEL (reference sequence). Unmatched junction bases numbered 2, after V lost 7 bases and J lost 0 bases. As DNA, the CDR3 is TGTGCCAGCACACTAGCGGGGGCCTCCTACGAGCAGTACTTC. Translation: CASTLAGASYEQYF.